This T cell receptor (beta chain) was profiled in a study of regulatory T cells in long-lasting Graves disease. The germline V and J ends were trimmed by 2 bases and 1 base, with 9 bases remaining between them. This CDR3 spans 14 amino acids. The germline V gene has CDR1 SGHAT and CDR2 FQNNGV. This clonotype was picked up many times. Arm-PCR of CDR3 regions with iRepertoire HTBI primers generated TCR beta libraries. TCRdb itself ran the multiplex PCR reads through MiXCR, one entry per CDR3 protein. The sample gives some 600,000 distinct CDR3 sequences, about 16% of which show up once; about 12% is in the top ten. As to time point: newly diagnosed GD, antithyroid drugs for less than 3 months. After RNA was extracted from PBMCs, the TCR library was made from it. These data were also reused for a study on T cells in Graves' hyperthyroidism and ophthalmopathy.

This sequence joins TRBV11-2 and TRBJ2-7, with unresolved D. The TCR comes from a man aged 18-30 years with Graves disease. The specimen was peripheral blood mononuclear cells (PBMCs), collected at new diagnosis, from a patient treated with antithyroid drugs. CDR3 nucleotides: TGTGCCAGCAGCTTAAGGCGCGGATCCTACGAGCAGTACTTC. Residues: CASSLRRGSYEQYF.